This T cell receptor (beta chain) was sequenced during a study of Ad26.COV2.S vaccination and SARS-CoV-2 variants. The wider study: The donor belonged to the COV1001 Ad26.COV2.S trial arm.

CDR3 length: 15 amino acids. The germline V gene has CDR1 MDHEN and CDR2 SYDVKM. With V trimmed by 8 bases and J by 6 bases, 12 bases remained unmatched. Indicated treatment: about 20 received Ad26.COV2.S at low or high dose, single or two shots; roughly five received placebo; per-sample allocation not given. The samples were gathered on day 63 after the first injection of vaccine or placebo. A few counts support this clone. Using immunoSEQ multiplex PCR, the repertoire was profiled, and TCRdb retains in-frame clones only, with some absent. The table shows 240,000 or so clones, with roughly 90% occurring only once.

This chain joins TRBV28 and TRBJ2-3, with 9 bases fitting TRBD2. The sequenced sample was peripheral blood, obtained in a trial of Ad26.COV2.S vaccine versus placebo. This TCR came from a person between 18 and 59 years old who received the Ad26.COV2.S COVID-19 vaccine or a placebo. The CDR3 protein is CASLRREGLRDTQYF. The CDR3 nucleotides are TGTGCCAGCCTAAGGCGGGAGGGCCTAAGGGATACGCAGTATTTT.